This paragraph reports one T cell receptor beta chain. Its antigen is not known. CDR1 is SGHTA, CDR2 FQGNSA, per germline. Trimming cost V 3 bases and J 6 bases; bases outside gene matches: 5. This CDR3 comprises 15 residues. TCRdb reprocessed the reads via MiXCR and lists one record per CDR3 protein. Altogether approximately 110,000 distinct CDR3 sequences are present, roughly 39% being singletons, with the ten largest covering approximately 69%. These data are taken from a study of T cell repertoires in cytomegalovirus infection. Study background: Recently identified HLA-C-restricted CMV epitopes were among the peptides used. Public TCR beta signatures marked donors with CMV infection and the matching HLA. Broader study findings: Frequencies of public TCR beta families were cumulated, and this identified carriers of CMV plus the relevant HLA.

Sequenced material: CD8+ T cells from cultured PBMCs, taken from culture after CMV antigen stimulation. The rearrangement joins TRBV7-2 to TRBJ1-4, with TRBD1 identical over 9 bases. The clonotype was recovered from a human donor in good health (CMV status not recorded). Some clones in this sample may be carry-over from other donors' samples. The CDR3 region is CASSLTTGGDEKLFF. In DNA form, the CDR3 reads TGTGCCAGCAGCTTGACCACAGGGGGCGATGAAAAACTGTTTTTT.